This TCR beta chain derives from a study of T cell repertoires in cytomegalovirus infection. A single record per CDR3 protein comes from TCRdb applying MiXCR to the reads. The sample contains under 300,000 distinct CDR3 sequences, roughly 21% of which appear only once. As concerns this clonotype: Its matching antigen is unknown.

The J segment lost 4 bases and the V segment lost 7 bases, leaving 6 bases of the junction unmatched. The CDR3 extends over 14 amino acids. Per germline, CDR1 LNHDA and CDR2 SQIVND (reference sequence). The source material was cultured PBMCs, sampled from culture after CMV antigen stimulation. The sequence came from a human donor in good health (CMV status not recorded). Some clones in this sample may be carry-over from other donors' samples. The chain uses TRBV19 and TRBJ1-4; 7 bases map to TRBD1. The CDR3 bases are TGTGCCAGTACCTACAGGGGAGATAATGAAAAACTGTTTTTT. Its protein product is CASTYRGDNEKLFF.